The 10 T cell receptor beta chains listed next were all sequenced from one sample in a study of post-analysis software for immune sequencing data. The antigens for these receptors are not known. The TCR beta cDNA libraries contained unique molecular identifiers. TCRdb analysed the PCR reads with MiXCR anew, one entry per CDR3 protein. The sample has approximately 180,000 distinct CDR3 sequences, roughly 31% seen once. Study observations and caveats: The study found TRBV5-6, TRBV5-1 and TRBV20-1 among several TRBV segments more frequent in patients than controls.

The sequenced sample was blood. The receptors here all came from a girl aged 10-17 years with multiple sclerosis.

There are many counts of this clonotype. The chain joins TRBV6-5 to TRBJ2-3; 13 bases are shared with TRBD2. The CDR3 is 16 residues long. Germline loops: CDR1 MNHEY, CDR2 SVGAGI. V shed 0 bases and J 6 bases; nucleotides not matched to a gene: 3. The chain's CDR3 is CASSYSGLAGTDTQYF. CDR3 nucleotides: TGTGCCAGCAGTTACTCGGGACTAGCGGGAACGGATACGCAGTATTTT.

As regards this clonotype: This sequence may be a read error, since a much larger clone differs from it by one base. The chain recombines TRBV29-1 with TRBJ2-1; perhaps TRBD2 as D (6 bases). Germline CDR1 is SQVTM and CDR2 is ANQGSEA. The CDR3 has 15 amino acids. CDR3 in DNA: TGCAGCGCCGATGGTGAGGGAGGAGTCTACAAGGAGCAGTTCTTC. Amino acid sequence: CSADGEGGVYKEQFF.

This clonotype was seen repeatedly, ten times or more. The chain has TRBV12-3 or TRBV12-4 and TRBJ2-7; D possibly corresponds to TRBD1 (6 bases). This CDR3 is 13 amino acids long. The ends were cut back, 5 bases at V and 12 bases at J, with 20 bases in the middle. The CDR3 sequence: CASSPLLQGAGYF. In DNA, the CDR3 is TGTGCCAGCAGTCCCTTACTACAGGGTGCGGGGTACTTC.

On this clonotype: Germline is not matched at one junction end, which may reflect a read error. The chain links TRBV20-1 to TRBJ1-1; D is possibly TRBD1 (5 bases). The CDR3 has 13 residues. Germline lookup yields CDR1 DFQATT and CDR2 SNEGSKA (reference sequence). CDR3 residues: CSASREGNAEAFF. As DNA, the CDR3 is TGCAGTGCTAGTAGGGAGGGGAACGCTGAAGCTTTCTTT.

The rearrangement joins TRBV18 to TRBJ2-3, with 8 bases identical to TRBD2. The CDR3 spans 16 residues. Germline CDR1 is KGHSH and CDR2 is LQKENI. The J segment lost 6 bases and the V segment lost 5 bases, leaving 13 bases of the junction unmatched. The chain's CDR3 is CASSNSGRQREDTQYF. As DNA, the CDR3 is TGTGCCAGCTCAAACTCAGGGCGGCAGCGGGAGGATACGCAGTATTTT.

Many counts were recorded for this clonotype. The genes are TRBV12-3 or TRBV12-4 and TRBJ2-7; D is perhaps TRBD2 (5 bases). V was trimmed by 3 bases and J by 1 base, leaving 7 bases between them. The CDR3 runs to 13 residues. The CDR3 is CASSFGVSYEQYF. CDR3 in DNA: TGTGCCAGCAGTTTCGGGGTATCCTACGAGCAGTACTTC.

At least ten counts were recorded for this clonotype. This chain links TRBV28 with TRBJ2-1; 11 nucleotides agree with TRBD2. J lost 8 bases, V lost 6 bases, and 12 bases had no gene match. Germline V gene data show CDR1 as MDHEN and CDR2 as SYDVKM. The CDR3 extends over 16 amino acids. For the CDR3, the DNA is TGTGCCAGCAGAGGTCCTAGCGGGAGGATGAGTCATGAGCAGTTCTTC. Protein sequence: CASRGPSGRMSHEQFF.

CDR3 residues: CSARKDQLRGEQYF. CDR3 bases: TGCAGTGCTAGGAAGGACCAGCTGCGGGGCGAGCAGTACTTC. V is TRBV20-1 and J is TRBJ2-5; possible D gene TRBD2, 6 bases. TRBJ2-7 matches the DNA end more closely, so the J call is doubtful. The CDR3 has 14 residues. From germline, CDR1 is DFQATT and CDR2 SNEGSKA (reference sequence).

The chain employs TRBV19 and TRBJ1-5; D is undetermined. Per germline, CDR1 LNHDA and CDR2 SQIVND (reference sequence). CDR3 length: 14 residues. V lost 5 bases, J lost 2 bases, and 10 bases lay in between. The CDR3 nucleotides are TGTGCCAGTAGTCTCGGGGAGCGCAATCAGCCCCAGCATTTT. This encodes CASSLGERNQPQHF.

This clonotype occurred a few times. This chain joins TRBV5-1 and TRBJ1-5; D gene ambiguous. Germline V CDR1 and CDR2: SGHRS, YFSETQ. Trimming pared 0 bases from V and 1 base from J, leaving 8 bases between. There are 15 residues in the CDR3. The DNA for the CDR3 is TGCGCCAGCAGCTTGGTGAGGGTCAGCAATCAGCCCCAGCATTTT. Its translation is CASSLVRVSNQPQHF.